The 9 T cell receptor beta chains listed next were all sequenced from one sample in a study of cytomegalovirus exposure and HLA in healthy donors. Here immunoSEQ multiplex PCR was the method, and the copy in TCRdb shows in-frame clones only, minus some. This sample has about 150,000 clones; 80% to 90% occur once, and the top ten carry around 20%. Sequenced: PBMCs. The source of these receptors is a man between 18 and 29 years old in good health and CMV-seropositive.

The chain is built from TRBV5-1 and TRBJ1-6; 8 positions agree with TRBD1. Germline trimming cut 2 bases from V and 9 bases from J; bases unmatched to any gene: 4. CDR3 length: 14 amino acids. Germline V gene lookup returns CDR1 SGHRS and CDR2 YFSETQ. CDR3 region: CASSFGQGASPLHF. The CDR3 region has the DNA TGCGCCAGCAGCTTCGGACAGGGTGCTTCACCCCTCCACTTT. Using reference TRBV5-1 and TRBJ1-6 for the parts outside the CDR3, the full variable domain is KAGVTQTPRYLIKTRGQQVTLSCSPISGHRSVSWYQQTPGQGLQFLFEYFSETQRNKGNFPGRFSGRQFSNSRSEMNVSTLELGDSALYLCASSFGQGASPLHFGNGTRLTVT.

This sequence joins TRBV7-6 and TRBJ1-1; 7 nucleotides agree with TRBD1. With V trimmed by 5 bases and J by 2 bases, 8 bases remained unmatched. The length of the CDR3 is 15 residues. Germline CDR1 and CDR2: SGHVS and FNYEAQ. CDR3 sequence: CASSKRQGPNTEAFF. CDR3 bases: TGTGCCAGCAGCAAGCGACAGGGCCCCAACACTGAAGCTTTCTTT. Full variable domain (remainder filled in from reference TRBV7-6 and TRBJ1-1): GAGVSQSPRYKVTKRGQDVALRCDPISGHVSLYWYRQALGQGPEFLTYFNYEAQQDKSGLPNDRFSAERPEGSISTLTIQRTEQRDSAMYRCASSKRQGPNTEAFFGQGTRLTVV.

This chain connects TRBV19 to TRBJ1-5, with D possibly being TRBD1 (5 bases). V lost 4 bases, J lost 3 bases, and 13 bases lay in between. Germline lookup yields CDR1 LNHDA and CDR2 SQIVND (reference sequence). The CDR3 sequence is 15 residues long. CDR3 amino acids: CASSRGREANQPQHF. The CDR3 DNA is TGTGCCAGTAGTAGGGGGAGGGAGGCCAATCAGCCCCAGCATTTT.

The chain combines TRBV6-1 with TRBJ2-4; 7 positions agree with TRBD1. V was clipped by 9 bases and J by 3 bases; unmatched bases: 5. The CDR3 covers 13 residues. Germline lookup yields CDR1 MNHNS and CDR2 SASEGT. The CDR3 sequence: CASTGVDKNIQYF. CDR3 nucleotide sequence: TGTGCCAGTACAGGGGTCGACAAAAACATTCAGTACTTC.

This chain links TRBV7-2 with TRBJ2-2; TRBD2 agrees at 9 bases. This CDR3 spans 15 amino acids. Germline CDR1 reads SGHTA; CDR2 reads FQGNSA. Trimming took 4 bases from V and 4 from J; bases not matched to a gene: 4. In DNA form, the CDR3 reads TGTGCCAGCAGCTCCGGACTAGCGCTCACCGGGGAGCTGTTTTTT. Amino acid sequence: CASSSGLALTGELFF.

This clone was seen once. The rearrangement joins TRBV19 to TRBJ2-7, with 11 bases lining up with TRBD2. J was trimmed by 7 bases and V by 5 bases; bases with no gene match: 7. The CDR3 consists of 14 residues. CDR1 and CDR2 (germline): LNHDA, SQIVND (reference sequence). CDR3 nucleotides: TGTGCCAGTAGTCCAGGGACTAGCGGAAGGGAGCAGTACTTC. It translates to CASSPGTSGREQYF.

V gene TRBV4-1 combines with J gene TRBJ2-7, with 7 bases that match TRBD1. V was clipped by 1 base and J by 0 bases; unmatched bases: 3. The CDR3 extends over 15 amino acids. Germline CDR1 and CDR2: MGHRA and YSYEKL. The DNA for the CDR3 is TGCGCCAGCAGCCAAGTTGGGGACAGCTCCTACGAGCAGTACTTC. Amino acids: CASSQVGDSSYEQYF.

V and J are TRBV7-3 and TRBJ2-1; the match to TRBD2 covers 14 bases. The CDR3 is made up of 15 amino acids. CDR1 is SGHTA and CDR2 is FQGTGA in the germline V gene. The ends lost 3 bases at V and 5 bases at J; junction bases unmatched: 0. CDR3 nucleotide sequence: TGTGCCAGCAGCTTGGGACTAGCGGGGGACAATGAGCAGTTCTTC. Protein product: CASSLGLAGDNEQFF.

This chain links TRBV29-1 with TRBJ1-3, with D unresolved. Germline lookup yields CDR1 SQVTM and CDR2 ANQGSEA. The CDR3 loop spans 16 amino acids. Trimming stripped 0 bases from V and 0 bases from J, with 12 bases between. The CDR3 here is CSVEEGSGSSGNTIYF. CDR3 sequence (DNA): TGCAGCGTTGAAGAAGGCAGCGGGAGCTCTGGAAACACCATATATTTT.